These 9 T cell receptor beta chains came from one sample sequenced in a study of blood T cell repertoires in COVID-19 (dated by TCRdb to the early 2020s). Libraries were made using the immunoSEQ multiplex PCR assay. TCRdb provides this immuneACCESS table in a form limited to in-frame rearrangements. Some clones are lacking; in checked studies, under half of them reflect an unresolved V gene, and why the rest are absent is not known. This sample lists 150,000 or so clones; roughly nine tenths were detected once. The ten most abundant clones make up about 15% of the sample. Sequenced material: peripheral blood. The origin of the receptors is a woman aged 35 to 49 with acute or convalescent COVID-19.

This chain links TRBV5-1 with TRBJ1-1; 7 nucleotides agree with TRBD1. Germline V gives CDR1 SGHRS, CDR2 YFSETQ. CDR3 length equals 15 residues. Trimming at V came to 7 bases and at J to 0 bases, leaving 9 bases not matched to a gene. The CDR3 protein is CASGTRGGVNTEAFF. The CDR3 DNA follows: TGCGCCAGCGGCACTCGAGGGGGCGTGAACACTGAAGCTTTCTTT.

V and J are TRBV5-4 and TRBJ2-1; no reliable D call. CDR1 and CDR2 from the germline V gene are SGHNT and YYREEE (reference sequence). This CDR3 region has 14 residues. V was shortened by 1 base and J by 1 base, with 6 bases between the two germline ends. In nucleotides, the CDR3 is TGTGCCAGCAGCTTGCGAGGTTCCTACAATGAGCAGTTCTTC. It yields the protein CASSLRGSYNEQFF.

This clone appeared once. The rearrangement uses TRBV19 and TRBJ2-7; TRBD1 is a possible D gene (6 bases). Trimming took off 2 bases at V and 3 bases at J, with 14 bases between the two ends. Looked up from germline, CDR1 is LNHDA and CDR2 is SQIVND (reference sequence). The CDR3 extends over 15 amino acids. CDR3 DNA: TGTGCCAGTAGTATAAGCCCCACAGGGAACTACGAGCAGTACTTC. Amino acids: CASSISPTGNYEQYF.

The rearrangement joins TRBV11-1 to TRBJ2-1; 10 bases map to TRBD2. Germline trimming cut 5 bases from V and 3 bases from J; bases unmatched to any gene: 4. In germline, CDR1 is SGHAT, CDR2 FQDESV (reference sequence). This CDR3 region has 15 residues. This CDR3 reads CASSVGLAYYNEQFF. The CDR3 DNA reads as TGTGCCAGCAGCGTGGGACTAGCGTACTACAATGAGCAGTTCTTC.

CDR3 sequence reads: CASSPQGQGVPRRADTQYF. CDR3 nucleotide sequence: TGTGCCAGCTCACCACAAGGACAGGGGGTTCCGCGACGGGCAGATACGCAGTATTTT. This chain joins TRBV18 and TRBJ2-3; TRBD1 aligns across 10 bases. V shed 1 base, J shed 4 bases, and the junction held 14 bases outside the gene matches. Per germline, CDR1 KGHSH and CDR2 LQKENI. The CDR3 consists of 19 residues. The complete variable domain, with remaining parts taken from reference TRBV18 and TRBJ2-3, reads NAGVMQNPRHLVRRRGQEARLRCSPMKGHSHVYWYRQLPEEGLKFMVYLQKENIIDESGMPKERFSAEFPKEGPSILRIQQVVRGDSAAYFCASSPQGQGVPRRADTQYFGPGTRLTVL.

The chain has TRBV2 and TRBJ1-2; D is possibly TRBD1 (5 bases). V dropped 3 bases and J dropped 4 bases, with 12 bases sitting between them. The CDR3 sequence is 14 residues long. Looked up from germline, CDR1 is SNHLY and CDR2 is FYNNEI. The CDR3, as DNA: TGTGCCAGCAGTGACCGGGGGAGGTCCTATGGCTACACCTTC. It translates to CASSDRGRSYGYTF.

V and J are TRBV6-4 and TRBJ1-2, with TRBD1 matching 7 bases. The CDR3 length is 15 residues. CDR1 is MRHNA and CDR2 is SNTAGT in the germline V gene. V shed 2 bases and J 5 bases; nucleotides not matched to a gene: 8. The CDR3 protein is CASSDTPGQSYGYTF. The CDR3 DNA follows: TGTGCCAGCAGTGACACGCCGGGACAGTCGTATGGCTACACCTTC.

V gene TRBV27 combines with J gene TRBJ1-1; D uncertain. Trimming took 0 bases from V and 1 from J, leaving 9 bases between them. The CDR3 has 15 residues. Germline-derived CDR1 and CDR2 are MNHEY and SMNVEV (reference sequence). The CDR3 loop is CASSLSLSGNTEAFF. CDR3 DNA: TGTGCCAGCAGTTTATCGCTTTCAGGGAACACTGAAGCTTTCTTT.

The V and J genes are TRBV9 and TRBJ2-7; 12 bases line up with TRBD2. V lost 3 bases to trimming and J lost 4 bases; unmatched junction nucleotides: 2. The germline V gene has CDR1 SGDLS and CDR2 YYNGEE. This CDR3 spans 14 amino acids. The CDR3 sequence: CASSDGLAGYEQYF. The CDR3 nucleotides read TGTGCCAGCAGCGACGGACTAGCGGGGTACGAGCAGTACTTC.